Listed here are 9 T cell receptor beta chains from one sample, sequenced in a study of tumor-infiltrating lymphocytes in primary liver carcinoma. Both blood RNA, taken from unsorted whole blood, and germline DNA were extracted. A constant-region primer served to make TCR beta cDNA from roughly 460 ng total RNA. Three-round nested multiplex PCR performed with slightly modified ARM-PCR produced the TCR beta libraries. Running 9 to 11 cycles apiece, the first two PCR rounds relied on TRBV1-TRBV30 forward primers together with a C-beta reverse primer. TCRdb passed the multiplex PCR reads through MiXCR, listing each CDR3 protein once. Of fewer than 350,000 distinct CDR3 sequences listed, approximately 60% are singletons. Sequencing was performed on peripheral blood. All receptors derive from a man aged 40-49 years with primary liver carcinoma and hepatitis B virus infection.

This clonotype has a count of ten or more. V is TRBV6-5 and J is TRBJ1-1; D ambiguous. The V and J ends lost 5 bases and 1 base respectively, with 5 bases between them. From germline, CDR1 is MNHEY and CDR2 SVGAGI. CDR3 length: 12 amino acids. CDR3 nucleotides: TGTGCCAGCAGTCTCCCGAACACTGAAGCTTTCTTT. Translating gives CASSLPNTEAFF.

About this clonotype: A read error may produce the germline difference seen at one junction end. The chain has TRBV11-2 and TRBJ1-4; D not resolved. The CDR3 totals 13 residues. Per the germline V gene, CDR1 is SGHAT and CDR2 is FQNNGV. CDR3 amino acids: CARSLERNEKLFF. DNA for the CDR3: TGTGCCAGAAGCTTAGAAAGGAATGAAAAACTGTTTTTT. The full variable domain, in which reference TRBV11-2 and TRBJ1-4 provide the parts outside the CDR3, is EAGVAQSPRYKIIEKRQSVAFWCNPISGHATLYWYQQILGQGPKLLIQFQNNGVVDDSQLPKDRFSAERLKGVDSTLKIQPAKLEDSAVYLCARSLERNEKLFFGSGTQLSVL.

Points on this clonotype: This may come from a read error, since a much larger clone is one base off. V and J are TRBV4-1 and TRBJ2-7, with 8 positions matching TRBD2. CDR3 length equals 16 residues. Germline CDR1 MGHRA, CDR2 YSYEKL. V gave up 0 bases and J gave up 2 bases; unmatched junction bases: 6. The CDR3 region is CASSQDISAGAYEQYF. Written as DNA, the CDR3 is TGCGCCAGCAGCCAAGATATTTCAGCGGGGGCCTACGAGCAGTACTTC.

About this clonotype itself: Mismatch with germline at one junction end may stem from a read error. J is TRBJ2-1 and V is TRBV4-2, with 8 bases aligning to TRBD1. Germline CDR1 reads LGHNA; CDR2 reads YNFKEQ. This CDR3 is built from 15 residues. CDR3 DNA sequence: TGTGCCAGCAGTCAAGATCAACAGGGGGGTAATGAGCAGCTCTTC. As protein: CASSQDQQGGNEQLF.

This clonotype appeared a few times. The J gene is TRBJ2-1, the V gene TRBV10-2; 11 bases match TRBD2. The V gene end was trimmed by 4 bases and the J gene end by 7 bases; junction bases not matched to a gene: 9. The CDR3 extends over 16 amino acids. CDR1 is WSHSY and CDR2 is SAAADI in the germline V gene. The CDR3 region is CASSGPTSGSFNEQFF. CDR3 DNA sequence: TGCGCCAGCAGTGGCCCAACTAGCGGGAGCTTTAATGAGCAGTTCTTC.

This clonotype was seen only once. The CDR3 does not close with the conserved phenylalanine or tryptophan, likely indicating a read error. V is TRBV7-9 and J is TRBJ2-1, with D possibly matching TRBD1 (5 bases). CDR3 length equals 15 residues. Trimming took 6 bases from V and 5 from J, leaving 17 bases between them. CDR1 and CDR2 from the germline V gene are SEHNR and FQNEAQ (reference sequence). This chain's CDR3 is CASSDSLSDNNEQFL. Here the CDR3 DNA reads TGTGCCAGCAGTGACAGTTTATCCGACAACAATGAGCAGTTCCTC.

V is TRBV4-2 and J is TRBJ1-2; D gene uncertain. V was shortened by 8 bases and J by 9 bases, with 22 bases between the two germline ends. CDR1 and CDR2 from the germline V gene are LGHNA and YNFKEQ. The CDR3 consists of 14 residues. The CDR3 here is CASRTPWVLGSYTF. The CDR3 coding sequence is TGTGCCAGCCGCACCCCATGGGTCCTCGGGAGCTACACCTTC.

CDR3 loop: CASSLSLAGSGNTIYF. CDR3 nucleotides: TGTGCCAGCAGCCTCTCCCTGGCAGGGAGTGGAAACACCATATATTTT. This chain connects TRBV28 to TRBJ1-3; maybe TRBD1 (5 bases). CDR3 size: 16 residues. V lost 6 bases and J 3 bases, leaving 18 bases between the germline ends. Per the germline V gene, CDR1 is MDHEN and CDR2 is SYDVKM.

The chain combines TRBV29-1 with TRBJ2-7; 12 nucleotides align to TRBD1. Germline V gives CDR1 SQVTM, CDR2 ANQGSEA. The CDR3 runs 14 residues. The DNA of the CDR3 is TGCAGTCTTGTTGGGACAGGGGGCACCTACGAGCAGTACTTC. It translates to CSLVGTGGTYEQYF.